The 30 T cell receptor beta chains reported below all come from one sample, sequenced in a study of T cells in localized non-small cell lung cancer. TCRdb's copy holds only in-frame clones and misses some; the assay was immunoSEQ multiplex PCR. Here the sample spans some 1,500 clones, roughly 31% being singletons. Sequenced here: lung tumor tissue, sampled before any cancer treatment. The receptors stem from a man between 35 and 75 years old with stage II lung adenocarcinoma.

This clone came up a few times. This chain joins TRBV11-3 and TRBJ1-6, with D tentatively TRBD1 (6 bases). CDR3 length: 17 residues. Trimming pared 2 bases from V and 4 bases from J, leaving 15 bases between. Germline V gene data show CDR1 as SGHNT and CDR2 as YENEEA. CDR3 in amino acids: CASSLTTGRRYNSPLHF. The DNA of the CDR3 is TGTGCCAGCAGCTTAACAACAGGGAGAAGGTATAATTCACCCCTCCACTTT.

This clone is classed as medium-sized. This rearrangement joins TRBV6-8 to TRBJ2-2, with 8 positions matching TRBD1. Germline V gene lookup returns CDR1 MNHGY and CDR2 SAAAGT. The CDR3 extends over 15 amino acids. V lost 10 bases and J lost 0; bases outside the gene matches: 7. CDR3 region: CAISGQGTNTGELFF. As DNA, the CDR3 is TGTGCCATCAGCGGACAGGGAACGAACACCGGGGAGCTGTTTTTT.

The chain carries TRBV30 and TRBJ1-6; possible D gene TRBD1, 5 bases. The CDR3 has 13 residues. The V end lost 7 bases, the J end lost 7 bases, and 14 bases lay between the germline ends. CDR1 and CDR2 (germline): GTSNPN, SVGIG (reference sequence). CDR3 bases: TGTGCCTCCTCGGGGGAGTACAATTCACCCCTCCACTTT. Its translation is CASSGEYNSPLHF.

Only a few counts were recorded for this clone. The chain has TRBV7-5 and TRBJ1-2. TRBV7-5 is termed a pseudogene. This CDR3 is 16 amino acids long. The CDR3 sequence is CASNGTGVRKTYGYTF. CDR3 nucleotide sequence: TGTGCCAGCAATGGGACGGGAGTACGAAAGACCTATGGCTACACCTTC.

This rearrangement joins TRBV9 to TRBJ2-1; TRBD1 matches 7 bases. Germline CDR1 SGDLS, CDR2 YYNGEE. Germline trimming cut 8 bases from V and 8 bases from J; bases unmatched to any gene: 13. The CDR3 loop spans 14 amino acids. In nucleotides, the CDR3 is TGTGCCAGTAATTCACAGGGGTTAAGGGATGAGCAGTTCTTC. This sequence encodes CASNSQGLRDEQFF.

The V gene is TRBV19, the J gene TRBJ1-5; D gene ambiguous. Germline V gene sequence: CDR1 LNHDA, CDR2 SQIVND (reference sequence). V was trimmed by 3 bases and J by 4 bases, leaving 10 bases between them. The CDR3 totals 14 residues. The CDR3 sequence: CASSIRSLNQPQHF. The DNA for the CDR3 is TGTGCCAGTAGTATTAGGTCTCTTAATCAGCCCCAGCATTTT.

The V and J genes are TRBV28 and TRBJ2-7, with 8 nucleotides matching TRBD1. The CDR3 contains 16 residues. The germline gives CDR1 MDHEN, CDR2 SYDVKM. The J segment lost 5 bases and the V segment lost 7 bases, leaving 16 bases of the junction unmatched. This CDR3 is CASIPPNWTGKNEQYF. The CDR3 DNA reads as TGTGCCAGCATCCCACCCAATTGGACAGGGAAGAACGAGCAGTACTTC.

The CDR3 DNA reads TGCGCCAGCAGCTTGGGCGGACAGGGAACTAACTATGGCTACACCTTC. It specifies CASSLGGQGTNYGYTF. The chain uses TRBV5-1 and TRBJ1-2; 8 positions agree with TRBD1. Germline V lookup: CDR1 SGHRS, CDR2 YFSETQ. The V gene end was trimmed by 0 bases and the J gene end by 0 bases; junction bases not matched to a gene: 4. The CDR3 has 16 amino acids.

This clone was picked up a small number of times. V is TRBV6-8 and J is TRBJ2-2, with 7 nucleotides matching TRBD2. This CDR3 is built from 15 residues. The trim removed 4 bases at V and 6 bases at J, leaving 8 bases unmatched. Germline V gives CDR1 MNHGY, CDR2 SAAAGT. The CDR3, as DNA: TGTGCCAGCAGTTTATACCCCGGGAGGTCCGGGGAGCTGTTTTTT. Its translation is CASSLYPGRSGELFF.

The CDR3: CASSSGTMFQPQHF. CDR3 DNA sequence: TGTGCCAGCTCATCCGGGACTATGTTCCAGCCCCAGCATTTT. V gene TRBV18 combines with J gene TRBJ1-5; TRBD1 might be the D (5 bases). CDR3 length: 14 amino acids. Germline V gene lookup returns CDR1 KGHSH and CDR2 LQKENI. The V end was cut by 5 bases, the J end by 7 bases, with 15 bases between.

By share, this clone ranks as large. V is TRBV11-3 and J is TRBJ1-2; D is ambiguous. The CDR3 contains 17 residues. Per the germline V gene, CDR1 is SGHNT and CDR2 is YENEEA. The V end was cut by 5 bases, the J end by 2 bases, with 21 bases between. The CDR3 protein is CASSPPGWREDNYGYTF. Written as DNA, the CDR3 is TGTGCCAGCAGCCCACCGGGGTGGAGGGAAGACAACTATGGCTACACCTTC.

The chain links TRBV29-1 to TRBJ2-3; D unclear. CDR3 length: 13 amino acids. V lost 1 base to trimming and J lost 4 bases, with 9 bases between them. The germline CDR1 and CDR2 sequences are SQVTM and ANQGSEA. In DNA form, the CDR3 reads TGCAGCGTTGAAGGAAAGTGGGCAGATACGCAGTATTTT. This translates into CSVEGKWADTQYF.

The V call is TRBV18, the J call TRBJ1-4; TRBD1 is a possible D gene (5 bases). The ends were cut back, 0 bases at V and 8 bases at J, with 7 bases in the middle. The CDR3 is 13 amino acids. Germline V gene sequence: CDR1 KGHSH, CDR2 LQKENI. The CDR3 DNA reads TGTGCCAGCTCACCACCGGGGCGGGAAAAACTGTTTTTT. Its translation is CASSPPGREKLFF.

The chain is built from TRBV15 and TRBJ2-7; the D gene is possibly TRBD1 (6 bases). This CDR3 has 15 residues. Per the germline V gene, CDR1 is LNHNV and CDR2 is YYDKDF (reference sequence). V was shortened by 5 bases and J by 2 bases, with 16 bases between the two germline ends. Here the CDR3 DNA reads TGTGCCACCAGCCCTAACACAGGGAACACCTACGAGCAGTACTTC. Protein sequence: CATSPNTGNTYEQYF.

This clone showed up just a few times. The chain is built from TRBV4-1 and TRBJ2-7; D is possibly TRBD1 or TRBD2 (5 bases each). Between the trimmed V and J ends, which lost 4 bases and 4 bases, there was a span of 20 bases. The germline CDR1 and CDR2 sequences are MGHRA and YSYEKL. The CDR3 runs 16 residues. The CDR3, as DNA: TGCGCCAGCAGCCCGGGGCTGGCAGGGAACAGATACGAGCAGTACTTC. Translating it yields CASSPGLAGNRYEQYF.

A note on this clone: The junction departs from germline at one end; a sequencing error may be responsible. This chain joins TRBV6-8 and TRBJ2-3, with 7 bases matching TRBD2. The CDR3 runs 17 residues. Per germline, CDR1 MNHGY and CDR2 SAAAGT. Here the CDR3 DNA reads TGTGCCATCAGTGGTGTGTCAATAGCGGGTTCCACAGATACGCAGTATTTT. It translates to CAISGVSIAGSTDTQYF.

This clone is labeled medium-sized. The rearrangement links TRBV6-8 to TRBJ1-5; maybe TRBD1 (5 bases). Trimming removed 0 bases from V and 7 bases from J, with 10 bases in between. Germline CDR1 and CDR2: MNHGY and SAAAGT. The CDR3 is 14 residues long. CDR3 coding DNA: TGTGCCAGCAGTTACTCAGGGGACGGACAGCCCCAGCATTTT. Translating it yields CASSYSGDGQPQHF.

CDR3 sequence reads: CASSPGLTSNQPQHF. In nucleotides, the CDR3 is TGTGCCAGCAGCCCGGGACTTACTAGCAATCAGCCCCAGCATTTT. The J gene is TRBJ1-5, the V gene TRBV9, with a weak D call TRBD1 (5 bases). The germline V gene encodes CDR1 SGDLS and CDR2 YYNGEE. The CDR3 runs 15 residues. Trimming pared 4 bases from V and 0 bases from J, leaving 11 bases between. The full variable domain, in which reference TRBV9 and TRBJ1-5 provide the parts outside the CDR3, is DSGVTQTPKHLITATGQRVTLRCSPRSGDLSVYWYQQSLDQGLQFLIQYYNGEERAKGNILERFSAQQFPDLHSELNLSSLELGDSALYFCASSPGLTSNQPQHFGDGTRLSIL.

There are a few counts of this clone. V and J are TRBV28 and TRBJ2-5; 10 nucleotides agree with TRBD2. The CDR3 totals 14 residues. CDR1 and CDR2 from the germline V gene are MDHEN and SYDVKM. The V segment lost 7 bases and the J segment 1 base; nucleotides outside the gene matches: 3. The CDR3 loop reads CASMSGGAQETQYF. CDR3 bases: TGTGCCAGCATGAGCGGGGGGGCCCAAGAGACCCAGTACTTC.

This clone was counted only a few times. This sequence joins TRBV6-7 and TRBJ1-2; 10 bases are a match to TRBD1. TRBV6-7 is marked as an open reading frame, function uncertain. There are 13 residues in the CDR3. J lost 4 bases, V lost 6 bases, and 2 bases had no gene match. The CDR3 DNA follows: TGTGCCAGCAGCCGGACAGGGGGCTATGGCTACACCTTC. Translating gives CASSRTGGYGYTF.

By proportion, this clone is medium-sized. The chain recombines TRBV11-3 with TRBJ2-3; 7 nucleotides agree with TRBD2. This CDR3 has 17 amino acids. CDR1 SGHNT and CDR2 YENEEA come from the germline V gene. V trimming: 2 bases; J trimming: 0 bases; junction bases outside the gene matches: 8. CDR3: CASSLYGASGSTDTQYF. The DNA for the CDR3 is TGTGCCAGCAGCTTATACGGGGCTAGCGGTAGCACAGATACGCAGTATTTT.

The chain combines TRBV6-8 with TRBJ1-1; D call uncertain. V was shortened by 7 bases and J by 1 base, with 7 bases between the two germline ends. The CDR3 runs 12 residues. Germline lookup yields CDR1 MNHGY and CDR2 SAAAGT. CDR3 in DNA: TGTGCCAGCATACGGGGGAACACTGAAGCTTTCTTT. Protein product: CASIRGNTEAFF.

This clone was found a few times. The rearrangement joins TRBV19 to TRBJ2-2; no definite D call. The germline V gene encodes CDR1 LNHDA and CDR2 SQIVND (reference sequence). The CDR3 consists of 14 residues. Between the trimmed V and J ends, which lost 3 bases and 3 bases, there was a span of 8 bases. As DNA, the CDR3 is TGTGCCAGTAGTATGGTCGGTGACACCGGGGAGCTGTTTTTT. It translates to CASSMVGDTGELFF.

This chain uses TRBV28 with TRBJ1-2; D not resolved. The CDR3 runs 15 residues. V gave up 2 bases and J gave up 4 bases, with 14 bases separating them. Germline V gene data show CDR1 as MDHEN and CDR2 as SYDVKM. The CDR3 region has the DNA TGTGCCAGCAGTTTAGGGATGATGTCCCCCTATGGCTACACCTTC. This translates into CASSLGMMSPYGYTF.

The chain joins TRBV16 to TRBJ2-1, with D possibly being TRBD2 (5 bases). Per the germline V gene, CDR1 is KGHSY and CDR2 is FQNENV. CDR3 length: 15 residues. The V gene lost 0 bases and the J gene lost 4 bases, with 10 bases spanning the gap. CDR3 in amino acids: CASSQSMRDYNEQFF. In DNA form, the CDR3 reads TGTGCCAGCAGCCAATCGATGAGGGATTACAATGAGCAGTTCTTC.

This clone is judged medium-sized. The chain recombines TRBV6-8 with TRBJ2-1, with TRBD2 matching over 10 bases. In germline, CDR1 is MNHGY, CDR2 SAAAGT. CDR3 size: 15 residues. V trimming: 5 bases; J trimming: 3 bases; junction bases outside the gene matches: 4. This CDR3 is CASSGASGGYNEQFF. CDR3 coding DNA: TGTGCCAGCAGTGGAGCTAGCGGGGGCTACAATGAGCAGTTCTTC.

Sample share makes this clone medium-sized. The rearrangement links TRBV6-8 to TRBJ1-1; weak D call: TRBD1 (5 bases). The CDR3 consists of 16 residues. Germline V CDR1 and CDR2: MNHGY, SAAAGT. V was cut by 4 bases and J by 8 bases, with 23 bases left in between. The CDR3 region is CASSSHNVGLRGEAFF. The CDR3 nucleotides are TGTGCCAGCAGTTCCCACAACGTCGGGCTCCGGGGGGAAGCTTTCTTT.

The chain recombines TRBV9 with TRBJ2-5; 8 bases fit TRBD1. The CDR3 extends over 14 amino acids. Trimming at V came to 3 bases and at J to 6 bases, leaving 7 bases not matched to a gene. CDR1 is SGDLS, CDR2 YYNGEE, per germline. Here the CDR3 DNA reads TGTGCCAGCAGCGGACCCAGGGGGCAAAAGACCCAGTACTTC. This translates into CASSGPRGQKTQYF.

V is TRBV5-1 and J is TRBJ1-1; the match to TRBD1 covers 7 bases. CDR1 is SGHRS and CDR2 is YFSETQ in the germline V gene. Germline trimming cut 2 bases from V and 5 bases from J; bases unmatched to any gene: 9. There are 15 residues in the CDR3. Here the CDR3 DNA reads TGCGCCAGCAGCTTTGCGAGACAGGGAAGGACTGAAGCTTTCTTT. Protein: CASSFARQGRTEAFF.

This clone was seen a few times. V usage is TRBV9 and J usage is TRBJ1-3; no firm D call. The V and J ends lost 0 bases and 4 bases respectively, with 5 bases between them. CDR1 and CDR2 (germline): SGDLS, YYNGEE. The CDR3 extends over 13 amino acids. CDR3 loop: CASSVVPGNTIYF. In DNA form, the CDR3 reads TGTGCCAGCAGCGTAGTTCCCGGAAACACCATATATTTT.